A selection of T cell receptor beta chains follows, all from one sample in a study of CD8+ T cells in alopecia areata. Assay used: immunoSEQ multiplex PCR; TCRdb lists only in-frame clones, some missing. The sample gives 130,000 or so clones, roughly 57% of which show up once; approximately 5.1% is in the top ten. The input for sequencing was CD4+ T cells sorted from blood, taken at week 4, from a patient treated with tofacitinib. The receptors stem from a human donor with alopecia areata. CDR3s include the opening cysteine and the closing phenylalanine or tryptophan. D genes are given only for firm matches. For some rows the clone size is stated as once, few or many, or as a class when expanded; others skip it.

j_call: TRBJ1-1
v_call: TRBV6-4
clone_size: .
d_call: .
cdr3_nt: TGTGCCAGCAGTGACCACATGGGCACTGAAGCTTTCTTT
cdr3_aa: CASSDHMGTEAFF

j_call: TRBJ2-7
v_call: TRBV29-1
clone_size: few
d_call: .
cdr3_nt: TGCAGCGTTCCCGGGCCGATTGAGTACGAGCAGTACTTC
cdr3_aa: CSVPGPIEYEQYF

j_call: TRBJ1-1
v_call: TRBV7-9
clone_size: .
d_call: TRBD1
cdr3_nt: TGTGCCAGCAGCCGGACAGGGCGTATAACTGAAGCTTTCTTT
cdr3_aa: CASSRTGRITEAFF

j_call: TRBJ2-7
v_call: TRBV23-1
clone_size: .
d_call: .
cdr3_nt: TGCGCCAGCAGGGGGTACGAGCAGTACTTC
cdr3_aa: CASRGYEQYF

j_call: TRBJ2-6
v_call: TRBV29-1
clone_size: .
d_call: .
cdr3_nt: TGCAGCGTTGACCCGACAGGAGGAGGCTCTGGGGCCAACGTCCTGACTTTC
cdr3_aa: CSVDPTGGGSGANVLTF

j_call: TRBJ2-3
v_call: TRBV2
clone_size: few
d_call: .
cdr3_nt: TGTGCCAGCAGTGAAGCTGGGACCCGCACAGATACGCAGTATTTT
cdr3_aa: CASSEAGTRTDTQYF

j_call: TRBJ2-3
v_call: TRBV9
clone_size: .
d_call: TRBD2
cdr3_nt: TGTGCCAGCAGCGGGGTAGCGGGGCGCACAGATACGCAGTATTTT
cdr3_aa: CASSGVAGRTDTQYF

j_call: TRBJ1-6
v_call: TRBV4-1
clone_size: .
d_call: TRBD1
cdr3_nt: TGCGCCAGCAGCCAGAGGACAGGGGTTGGTTCACCCCTCCACTTT
cdr3_aa: CASSQRTGVGSPLHF

j_call: TRBJ1-4
v_call: TRBV5-6
clone_size: once
d_call: .
cdr3_nt: TGTGCCAGCAGCTTGGCCGAGGGGCTCAGTGAAAAACTGTTTTTT
cdr3_aa: CASSLAEGLSEKLFF

j_call: TRBJ2-3
v_call: TRBV4-1
clone_size: .
d_call: .
cdr3_nt: TGCGCCAGCAGCCATGGTCCGGAGTATACGCAGTATTTT
cdr3_aa: CASSHGPEYTQYF

j_call: TRBJ1-2
v_call: TRBV27
clone_size: .
d_call: TRBD1
cdr3_nt: TGTGCCAGCAGGGCCCCCGGACAGGCCTATGGCTACACCTTC
cdr3_aa: CASRAPGQAYGYTF

j_call: TRBJ1-1
v_call: TRBV5-6
clone_size: .
d_call: TRBD1
cdr3_nt: TGTGCCAGCAGCTGGGGACAGGGGACTGAAGCTTTCTTT
cdr3_aa: CASSWGQGTEAFF

j_call: TRBJ2-6
v_call: TRBV15
clone_size: .
d_call: .
cdr3_nt: TGTGCCACCAGCAGAGAATCCAGTCGATCTGGGGCCAACGTCCTGACTTTC
cdr3_aa: CATSRESSRSGANVLTF

j_call: TRBJ2-1
v_call: TRBV29-1
clone_size: .
d_call: TRBD2
cdr3_nt: TGCAGCGTTTCCGGCGGGGGGCCTGCGAATGAGCAGTTCTTC
cdr3_aa: CSVSGGGPANEQFF

j_call: TRBJ2-1
v_call: TRBV14
clone_size: .
d_call: TRBD2
cdr3_nt: TGTGCCAGCAGCCAAGGACTAGCGCATTACAATGAGCAGTTCTTC
cdr3_aa: CASSQGLAHYNEQFF

j_call: TRBJ2-2
v_call: TRBV29-1
clone_size: medium-sized
d_call: .
cdr3_nt: TGCAGCGTTGAGGGCTACCCGGGGACCGGGGAGCTGTTTTTT
cdr3_aa: CSVEGYPGTGELFF

j_call: TRBJ2-7
v_call: TRBV27
clone_size: many
d_call: TRBD1
cdr3_nt: TGTGCCAGCAGTTCCCGGGCGGGACAGGGGGCGGTCGAGCAGTACTTC
cdr3_aa: CASSSRAGQGAVEQYF

j_call: TRBJ1-4
v_call: TRBV7-9
clone_size: once
d_call: .
cdr3_nt: TGTGCCAGCAGCTCTTCCTCCTCAGGGATTAATGAAAAACTGTTTTTT
cdr3_aa: CASSSSSSGINEKLFF

j_call: TRBJ2-5
v_call: TRBV2
clone_size: .
d_call: .
cdr3_nt: TGTGCCAGCAGACCAGCGGAGACCCAGTACTTC
cdr3_aa: CASRPAETQYF

j_call: TRBJ1-4
v_call: TRBV5-1
clone_size: .
d_call: TRBD1
cdr3_nt: TGCGCCAGCAGCTCGGGACAGGCCAATGAAAAACTGTTTTTT
cdr3_aa: CASSSGQANEKLFF

j_call: TRBJ2-5
v_call: TRBV5-4
clone_size: few
d_call: .
cdr3_nt: TGTGCCAGCAGCCTAAAAAAGGGAGTGCAAGAGACCCAGTACTTC
cdr3_aa: CASSLKKGVQETQYF

j_call: TRBJ2-6
v_call: TRBV25-1
clone_size: few
d_call: .
cdr3_nt: TGTGCCAGCAGTGTTGGTCCAGGGAAAACCGGGGCCAACGTCCTGACTTTC
cdr3_aa: CASSVGPGKTGANVLTF

j_call: TRBJ1-2
v_call: TRBV6-1
clone_size: few
d_call: .
cdr3_nt: TGTGCCAGCCGGGACGGAACTAACTATGGCTACACCTTC
cdr3_aa: CASRDGTNYGYTF

j_call: TRBJ2-3
v_call: TRBV2
clone_size: once
d_call: .
cdr3_nt: TGTGCCAGCAGTAGGGACGCAGATACGCAGTATTTT
cdr3_aa: CASSRDADTQYF

j_call: TRBJ2-1
v_call: TRBV2
clone_size: .
d_call: .
cdr3_nt: TGTGCCAGCAGTGATTACCGGAACTCCTACAATGAGCAGTTCTTC
cdr3_aa: CASSDYRNSYNEQFF

j_call: TRBJ2-7
v_call: TRBV29-1
clone_size: .
d_call: TRBD1
cdr3_nt: TGCAGCGTTGATGGACAGGGAACCTACGAGCAGTACTTC
cdr3_aa: CSVDGQGTYEQYF

j_call: TRBJ2-7
v_call: TRBV7-2
clone_size: .
d_call: TRBD2
cdr3_nt: TGTGCCAGCAGCTTAGTAGCGGGGTACGAGCAGTACTTC
cdr3_aa: CASSLVAGYEQYF

j_call: TRBJ2-7
v_call: TRBV29-1
clone_size: .
d_call: .
cdr3_nt: TGCAGCGCGAGGTCCAGGGCGGGTGAGCAGTACTTC
cdr3_aa: CSARSRAGEQYF

j_call: TRBJ2-2
v_call: TRBV2
clone_size: few
d_call: .
cdr3_nt: TGTGCCAGCAAAAGAGGGGAAAGAGCCGGGGAGCTGTTTTTT
cdr3_aa: CASKRGERAGELFF

j_call: TRBJ2-6
v_call: TRBV25-1
clone_size: .
d_call: .
cdr3_nt: TGTGCCAGCAGTGAATGGAGCTCTGGGGCCAACGTCCTGACTTTC
cdr3_aa: CASSEWSSGANVLTF

j_call: TRBJ2-2
v_call: TRBV5-1
clone_size: .
d_call: .
cdr3_nt: TGCGCCAGCAGCGAGGAGGTCACCGGGGAGCTGTTTTTT
cdr3_aa: CASSEEVTGELFF

j_call: TRBJ2-3
v_call: TRBV30
clone_size: .
d_call: TRBD2
cdr3_nt: TGTGCCTGGAGGAAAGCGGGACGGAGGGATACGCAGTATTTT
cdr3_aa: CAWRKAGRRDTQYF

j_call: TRBJ2-3
v_call: TRBV7-2
clone_size: .
d_call: .
cdr3_nt: TGTGCCAGCAGCTCGGGCCCCACAGATACGCAGTATTTT
cdr3_aa: CASSSGPTDTQYF

j_call: TRBJ2-4
v_call: TRBV30
clone_size: .
d_call: .
cdr3_nt: TGTGCCTGGAGTGTACCAGGGATGGTGAACATTCAGTACTTC
cdr3_aa: CAWSVPGMVNIQYF

j_call: TRBJ1-2
v_call: TRBV27
clone_size: .
d_call: .
cdr3_nt: TGTGCCAGCAGTTTTTCGCTGAACTATGGCTACACCTTC
cdr3_aa: CASSFSLNYGYTF

j_call: TRBJ2-1
v_call: TRBV30
clone_size: few
d_call: TRBD2
cdr3_nt: TGTGCCCTTGGAGCGGGACGGTCCTACAATGAGCAGTTCTTC
cdr3_aa: CALGAGRSYNEQFF

j_call: TRBJ1-5
v_call: TRBV6-6
clone_size: .
d_call: .
cdr3_nt: TGTGCCAGCAGTTCCCTTTATCAGCCCCAGCATTTT
cdr3_aa: CASSSLYQPQHF

j_call: TRBJ1-5
v_call: TRBV29-1
clone_size: .
d_call: TRBD1
cdr3_nt: TGCAGCGTTGGGGGACAGGGGGGCAATCAGCCCCAGCATTTT
cdr3_aa: CSVGGQGGNQPQHF

j_call: TRBJ2-5
v_call: TRBV30
clone_size: .
d_call: TRBD2
cdr3_nt: TGTGCCTGGAGTGACGGGGCGGGAGGGCCGGAGACCCAGTACTTC
cdr3_aa: CAWSDGAGGPETQYF

j_call: TRBJ2-4
v_call: TRBV9
clone_size: .
d_call: TRBD1
cdr3_nt: TGTGCCAGCAGCATGAAAGTGGGACAGGGGTTCGAAAACATTCAGTACTTC
cdr3_aa: CASSMKVGQGFENIQYF

j_call: TRBJ2-1
v_call: TRBV5-8
clone_size: .
d_call: .
cdr3_nt: TGTGCCAGCAGCCAGTACGGACGGAATGAGCAGTTCTTC
cdr3_aa: CASSQYGRNEQFF

j_call: TRBJ1-1
v_call: TRBV29-1
clone_size: .
d_call: .
cdr3_nt: TGCAGTGAGCAGGGGACTGAAGCTTTCTTT
cdr3_aa: CSEQGTEAFF

j_call: TRBJ2-5
v_call: TRBV25-1
clone_size: .
d_call: TRBD2
cdr3_nt: TGTGCCAGCAGGGCTGGACTAGCGGGAGACACCCAGTACTTC
cdr3_aa: CASRAGLAGDTQYF

j_call: TRBJ1-2
v_call: TRBV27
clone_size: few
d_call: .
cdr3_nt: TGTGCCAGCACTCCAAATGGCTACACCTTC
cdr3_aa: CASTPNGYTF

j_call: TRBJ2-7
v_call: TRBV9
clone_size: .
d_call: .
cdr3_nt: TGTGCCAGCAGCGTAGCCCCAGGGCGGTTCGAGCAGTACTTC
cdr3_aa: CASSVAPGRFEQYF

j_call: TRBJ2-7
v_call: TRBV10-3
clone_size: few
d_call: .
cdr3_nt: TGTGCCATCAGTGTAAAGATTTCCTACGAGCAGTACTTC
cdr3_aa: CAISVKISYEQYF

j_call: TRBJ2-7
v_call: TRBV30
clone_size: once
d_call: .
cdr3_nt: TGTGCCTGGGACACCAGCTCCTACGAGCAGTACTTC
cdr3_aa: CAWDTSSYEQYF

j_call: TRBJ2-1
v_call: TRBV9
clone_size: many
d_call: TRBD2
cdr3_nt: TGTGCCAGCAGCGCGCGACTAGCGGAGTACAATGAGCAGTTCTTC
cdr3_aa: CASSARLAEYNEQFF

j_call: TRBJ2-3
v_call: TRBV30
clone_size: few
d_call: .
cdr3_nt: TGTGCCTGGAGTCCCGCGGGAACAGATACGCAGTATTTT
cdr3_aa: CAWSPAGTDTQYF

j_call: TRBJ2-5
v_call: TRBV4-1
clone_size: few
d_call: TRBD1
cdr3_nt: TGCGCCAGCAGCCAAGATAGGGGAACAGGGGAAGAGACCCAGTACTTC
cdr3_aa: CASSQDRGTGEETQYF

j_call: TRBJ2-5
v_call: TRBV28
clone_size: .
d_call: .
cdr3_nt: TGTGCCAGCCTAACGGCGGGACGAGAGACCCAGTACTTC
cdr3_aa: CASLTAGRETQYF

j_call: TRBJ2-7
v_call: TRBV7-9
clone_size: .
d_call: .
cdr3_nt: TGTGCCAGCAGCTTACAGGCGGAGACGTACGAGCAGTACTTC
cdr3_aa: CASSLQAETYEQYF

j_call: TRBJ1-2
v_call: TRBV15
clone_size: .
d_call: .
cdr3_nt: TGTGCCACCAGCAGAGATGTGGGGGCGCGGGGCTACACCTTC
cdr3_aa: CATSRDVGARGYTF

j_call: TRBJ2-7
v_call: TRBV5-6
clone_size: .
d_call: .
cdr3_nt: TGTGCCAGCAGCTTTCGGGGGTTCGAGCAGTACTTC
cdr3_aa: CASSFRGFEQYF

j_call: TRBJ2-1
v_call: TRBV30
clone_size: few
d_call: .
cdr3_nt: TGTGCCTGGAGTGCCTCTCCTGGGGGTGAGCAGTTCTTC
cdr3_aa: CAWSASPGGEQFF

j_call: TRBJ2-1
v_call: TRBV7-2
clone_size: .
d_call: TRBD2
cdr3_nt: TGTGCCAGCAGCTTAACTCTACCCAGGACTAGCGGGAGTTACAATGAGCAGTTCTTC
cdr3_aa: CASSLTLPRTSGSYNEQFF

j_call: TRBJ2-1
v_call: TRBV4-1
clone_size: once
d_call: TRBD2
cdr3_nt: TGCGCCAGCAGCCTCGGGACTAGCGGGACGTTCTTC
cdr3_aa: CASSLGTSGTFF

j_call: TRBJ2-5
v_call: TRBV7-2
clone_size: few
d_call: .
cdr3_nt: TGTGCCAGCAGCCAGGAAGAGACCCAGTACTTC
cdr3_aa: CASSQEETQYF

j_call: TRBJ1-5
v_call: TRBV23-1
clone_size: .
d_call: TRBD1
cdr3_nt: TGCGCCAGCAATCGTAGAGGGACAGGGGTGGTAATCGGCAATCAGCCCCAGCATTTT
cdr3_aa: CASNRRGTGVVIGNQPQHF